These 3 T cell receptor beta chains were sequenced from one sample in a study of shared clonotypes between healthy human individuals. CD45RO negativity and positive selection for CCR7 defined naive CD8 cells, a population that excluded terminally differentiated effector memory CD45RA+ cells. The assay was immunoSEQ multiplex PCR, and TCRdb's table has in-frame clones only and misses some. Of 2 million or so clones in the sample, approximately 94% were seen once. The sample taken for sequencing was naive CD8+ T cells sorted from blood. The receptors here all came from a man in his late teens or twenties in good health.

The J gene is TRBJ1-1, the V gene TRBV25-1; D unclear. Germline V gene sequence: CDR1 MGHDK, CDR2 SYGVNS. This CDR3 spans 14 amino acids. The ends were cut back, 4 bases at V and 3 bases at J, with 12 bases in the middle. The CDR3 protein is CASSGIALDTEAFF. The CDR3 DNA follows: TGTGCCAGCAGTGGTATAGCGTTGGACACTGAAGCTTTCTTT.

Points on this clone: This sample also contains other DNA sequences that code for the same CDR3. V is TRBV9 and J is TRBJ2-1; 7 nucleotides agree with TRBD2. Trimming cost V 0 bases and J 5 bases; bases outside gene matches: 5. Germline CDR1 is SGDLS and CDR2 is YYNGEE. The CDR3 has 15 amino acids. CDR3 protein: CASSVGGGSNNEQFF. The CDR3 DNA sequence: TGTGCCAGCAGCGTAGGAGGCGGGAGCAACAATGAGCAGTTCTTC.

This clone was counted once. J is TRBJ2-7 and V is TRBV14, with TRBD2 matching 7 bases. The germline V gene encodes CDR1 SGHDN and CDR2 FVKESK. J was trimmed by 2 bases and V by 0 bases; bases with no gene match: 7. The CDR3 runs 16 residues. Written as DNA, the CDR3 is TGTGCCAGCAGCCAAGATGTGGGAGCGGGACCCTACGAGCAGTACTTC. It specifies CASSQDVGAGPYEQYF.